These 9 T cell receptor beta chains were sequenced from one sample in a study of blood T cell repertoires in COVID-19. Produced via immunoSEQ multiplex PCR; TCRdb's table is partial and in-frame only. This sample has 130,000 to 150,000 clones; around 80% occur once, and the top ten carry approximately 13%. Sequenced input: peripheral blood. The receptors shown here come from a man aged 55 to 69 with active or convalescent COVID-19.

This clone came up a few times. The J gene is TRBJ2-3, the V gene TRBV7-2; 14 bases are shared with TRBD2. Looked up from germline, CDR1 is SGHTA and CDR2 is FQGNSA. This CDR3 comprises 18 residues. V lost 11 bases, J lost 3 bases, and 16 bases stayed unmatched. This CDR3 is CAERGTSGSMGRTDTQYF. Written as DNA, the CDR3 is TGTGCCGAGAGGGGGACTAGCGGGAGTATGGGAAGAACAGATACGCAGTATTTT.

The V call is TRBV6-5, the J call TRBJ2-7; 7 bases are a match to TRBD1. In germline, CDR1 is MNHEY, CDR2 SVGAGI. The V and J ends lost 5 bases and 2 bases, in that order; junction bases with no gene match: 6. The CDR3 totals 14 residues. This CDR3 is CASSMTGRPYEQYF. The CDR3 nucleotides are TGTGCCAGCAGTATGACAGGGCGGCCCTACGAGCAGTACTTC.

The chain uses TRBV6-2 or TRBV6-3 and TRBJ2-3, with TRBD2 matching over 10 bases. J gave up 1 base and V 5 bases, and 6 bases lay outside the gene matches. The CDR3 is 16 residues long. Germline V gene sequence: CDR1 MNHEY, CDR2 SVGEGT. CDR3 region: CASSTRTSGGTDTQYF. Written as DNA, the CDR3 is TGTGCCAGCAGTACTAGGACTAGCGGAGGCACAGATACGCAGTATTTT.

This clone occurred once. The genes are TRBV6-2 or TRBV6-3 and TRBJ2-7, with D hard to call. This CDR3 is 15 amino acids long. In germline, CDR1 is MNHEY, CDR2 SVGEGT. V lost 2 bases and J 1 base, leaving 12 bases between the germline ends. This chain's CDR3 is CASSYAAITSYEQYF. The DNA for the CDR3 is TGTGCCAGCAGTTACGCGGCGATTACGTCCTACGAGCAGTACTTC.

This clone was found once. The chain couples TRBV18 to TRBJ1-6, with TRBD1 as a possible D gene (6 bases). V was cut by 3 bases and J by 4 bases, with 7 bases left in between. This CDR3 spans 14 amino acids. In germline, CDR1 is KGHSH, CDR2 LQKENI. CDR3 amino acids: CASSPQGYNSPLHF. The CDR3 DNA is TGTGCCAGCTCACCTCAGGGGTATAATTCACCCCTCCACTTT.

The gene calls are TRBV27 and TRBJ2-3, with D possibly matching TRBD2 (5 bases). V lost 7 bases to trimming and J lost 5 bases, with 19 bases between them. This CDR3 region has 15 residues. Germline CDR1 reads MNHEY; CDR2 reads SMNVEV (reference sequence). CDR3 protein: CASTLGSPGLDTQYF. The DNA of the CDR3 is TGTGCCAGCACTCTTGGAAGTCCGGGGTTAGATACGCAGTATTTT.

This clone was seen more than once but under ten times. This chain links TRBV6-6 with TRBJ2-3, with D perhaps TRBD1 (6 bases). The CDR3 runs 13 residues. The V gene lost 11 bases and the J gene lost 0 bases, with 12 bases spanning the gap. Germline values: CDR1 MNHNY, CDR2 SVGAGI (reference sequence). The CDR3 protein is CACQTGSTDTQYF. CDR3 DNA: TGTGCCTGCCAAACAGGGAGCACAGATACGCAGTATTTT.

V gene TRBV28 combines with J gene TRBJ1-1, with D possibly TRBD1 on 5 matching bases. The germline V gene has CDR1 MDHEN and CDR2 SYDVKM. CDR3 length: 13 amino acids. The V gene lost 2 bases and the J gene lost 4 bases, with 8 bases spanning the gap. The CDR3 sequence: CASSLIGATEAFF. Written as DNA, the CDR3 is TGTGCCAGCAGTTTAATAGGGGCCACTGAAGCTTTCTTT.

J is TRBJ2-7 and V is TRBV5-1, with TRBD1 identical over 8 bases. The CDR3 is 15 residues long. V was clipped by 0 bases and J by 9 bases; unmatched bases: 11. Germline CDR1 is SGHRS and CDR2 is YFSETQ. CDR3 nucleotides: TGCGCCAGCAGCTTGGCCGGACAGGGAGCCGCAGGGCAGTACTTC. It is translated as CASSLAGQGAAGQYF.